The clone carrying this T cell receptor beta chain was counted at least ten times. Its antigen is currently unknown. Extraction of PBMCs used roughly 9.6 ml of fresh peripheral blood. Template material for amplifying TCR beta CDR3 regions consisted of RNA transcripts. The HTBI primer set was used in a first-round RT-PCR of the TCR CDR3. Using its own MiXCR run on the multiplex PCR reads, TCRdb lists one record per CDR3 protein. The sample lists under 700,000 distinct CDR3 sequences; 16% were seen once. The CDR3 has 15 amino acids. Trimming took 3 bases from V and 8 from J; bases not matched to a gene: 8. The germline CDR1 and CDR2 sequences are KGHDR and SFDVKD. The sample originates from a study of T cells in Graves' hyperthyroidism and ophthalmopathy. Study-wide results and caveats: Blood shared most expanded thyroid clonotypes above 0.001.

The clonotype was recovered from a woman between 18 and 29 years old with Graves' hyperthyroidism. Sequenced: blood. The V call is TRBV24-1, the J call TRBJ2-1; 8 bases fit TRBD1. CDR3: CATSDPGTGGYEQFF. For the CDR3, the DNA is TGTGCCACCAGTGATCCGGGGACAGGAGGCTATGAGCAGTTCTTC.